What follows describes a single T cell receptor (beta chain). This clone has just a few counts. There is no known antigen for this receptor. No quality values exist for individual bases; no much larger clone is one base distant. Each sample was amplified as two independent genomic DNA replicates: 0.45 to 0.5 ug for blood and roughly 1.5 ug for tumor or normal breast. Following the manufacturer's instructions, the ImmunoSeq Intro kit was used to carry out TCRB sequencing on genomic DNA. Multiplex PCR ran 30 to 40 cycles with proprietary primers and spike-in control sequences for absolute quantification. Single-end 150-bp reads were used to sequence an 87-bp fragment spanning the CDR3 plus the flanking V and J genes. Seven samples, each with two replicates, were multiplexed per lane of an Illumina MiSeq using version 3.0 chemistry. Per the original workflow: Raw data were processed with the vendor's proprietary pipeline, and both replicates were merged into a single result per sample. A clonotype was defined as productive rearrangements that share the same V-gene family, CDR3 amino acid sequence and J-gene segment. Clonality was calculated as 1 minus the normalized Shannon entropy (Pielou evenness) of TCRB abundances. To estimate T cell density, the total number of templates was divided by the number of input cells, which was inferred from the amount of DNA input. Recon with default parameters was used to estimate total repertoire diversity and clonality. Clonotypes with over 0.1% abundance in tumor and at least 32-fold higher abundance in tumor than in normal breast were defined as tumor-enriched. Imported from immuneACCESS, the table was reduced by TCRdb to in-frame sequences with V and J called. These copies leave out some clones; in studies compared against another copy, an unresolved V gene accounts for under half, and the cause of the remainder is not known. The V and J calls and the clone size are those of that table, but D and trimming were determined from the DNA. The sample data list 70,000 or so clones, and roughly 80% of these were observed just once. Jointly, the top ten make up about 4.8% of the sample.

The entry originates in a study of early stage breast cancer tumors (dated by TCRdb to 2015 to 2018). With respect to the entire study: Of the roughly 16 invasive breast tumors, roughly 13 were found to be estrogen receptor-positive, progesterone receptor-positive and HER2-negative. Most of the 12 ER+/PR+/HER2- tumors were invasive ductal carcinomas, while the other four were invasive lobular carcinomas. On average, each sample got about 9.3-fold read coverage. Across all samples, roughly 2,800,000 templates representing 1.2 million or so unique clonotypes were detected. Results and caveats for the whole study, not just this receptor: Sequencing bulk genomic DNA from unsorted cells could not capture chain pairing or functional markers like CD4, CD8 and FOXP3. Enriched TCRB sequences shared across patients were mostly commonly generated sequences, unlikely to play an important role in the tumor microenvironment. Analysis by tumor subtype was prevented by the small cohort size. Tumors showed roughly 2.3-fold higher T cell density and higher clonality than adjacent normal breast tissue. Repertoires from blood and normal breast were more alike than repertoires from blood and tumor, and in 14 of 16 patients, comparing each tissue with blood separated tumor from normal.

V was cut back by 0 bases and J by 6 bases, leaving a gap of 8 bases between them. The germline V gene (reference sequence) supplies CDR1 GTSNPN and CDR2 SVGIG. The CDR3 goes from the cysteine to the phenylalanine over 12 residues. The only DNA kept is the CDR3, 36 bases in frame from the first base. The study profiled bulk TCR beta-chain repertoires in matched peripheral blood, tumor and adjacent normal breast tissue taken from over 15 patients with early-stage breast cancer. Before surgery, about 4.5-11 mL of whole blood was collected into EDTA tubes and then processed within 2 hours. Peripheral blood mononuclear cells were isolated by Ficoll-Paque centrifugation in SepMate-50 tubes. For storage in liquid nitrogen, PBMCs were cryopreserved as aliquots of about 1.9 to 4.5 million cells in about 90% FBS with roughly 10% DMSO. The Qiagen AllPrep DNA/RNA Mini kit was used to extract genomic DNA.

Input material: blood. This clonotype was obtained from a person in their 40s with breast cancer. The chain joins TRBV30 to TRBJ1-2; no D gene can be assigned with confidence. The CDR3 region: CAWSVRGNGYTF. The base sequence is TGTGCCTGGAGTGTACGAGGAAATGGCTACACCTTC.